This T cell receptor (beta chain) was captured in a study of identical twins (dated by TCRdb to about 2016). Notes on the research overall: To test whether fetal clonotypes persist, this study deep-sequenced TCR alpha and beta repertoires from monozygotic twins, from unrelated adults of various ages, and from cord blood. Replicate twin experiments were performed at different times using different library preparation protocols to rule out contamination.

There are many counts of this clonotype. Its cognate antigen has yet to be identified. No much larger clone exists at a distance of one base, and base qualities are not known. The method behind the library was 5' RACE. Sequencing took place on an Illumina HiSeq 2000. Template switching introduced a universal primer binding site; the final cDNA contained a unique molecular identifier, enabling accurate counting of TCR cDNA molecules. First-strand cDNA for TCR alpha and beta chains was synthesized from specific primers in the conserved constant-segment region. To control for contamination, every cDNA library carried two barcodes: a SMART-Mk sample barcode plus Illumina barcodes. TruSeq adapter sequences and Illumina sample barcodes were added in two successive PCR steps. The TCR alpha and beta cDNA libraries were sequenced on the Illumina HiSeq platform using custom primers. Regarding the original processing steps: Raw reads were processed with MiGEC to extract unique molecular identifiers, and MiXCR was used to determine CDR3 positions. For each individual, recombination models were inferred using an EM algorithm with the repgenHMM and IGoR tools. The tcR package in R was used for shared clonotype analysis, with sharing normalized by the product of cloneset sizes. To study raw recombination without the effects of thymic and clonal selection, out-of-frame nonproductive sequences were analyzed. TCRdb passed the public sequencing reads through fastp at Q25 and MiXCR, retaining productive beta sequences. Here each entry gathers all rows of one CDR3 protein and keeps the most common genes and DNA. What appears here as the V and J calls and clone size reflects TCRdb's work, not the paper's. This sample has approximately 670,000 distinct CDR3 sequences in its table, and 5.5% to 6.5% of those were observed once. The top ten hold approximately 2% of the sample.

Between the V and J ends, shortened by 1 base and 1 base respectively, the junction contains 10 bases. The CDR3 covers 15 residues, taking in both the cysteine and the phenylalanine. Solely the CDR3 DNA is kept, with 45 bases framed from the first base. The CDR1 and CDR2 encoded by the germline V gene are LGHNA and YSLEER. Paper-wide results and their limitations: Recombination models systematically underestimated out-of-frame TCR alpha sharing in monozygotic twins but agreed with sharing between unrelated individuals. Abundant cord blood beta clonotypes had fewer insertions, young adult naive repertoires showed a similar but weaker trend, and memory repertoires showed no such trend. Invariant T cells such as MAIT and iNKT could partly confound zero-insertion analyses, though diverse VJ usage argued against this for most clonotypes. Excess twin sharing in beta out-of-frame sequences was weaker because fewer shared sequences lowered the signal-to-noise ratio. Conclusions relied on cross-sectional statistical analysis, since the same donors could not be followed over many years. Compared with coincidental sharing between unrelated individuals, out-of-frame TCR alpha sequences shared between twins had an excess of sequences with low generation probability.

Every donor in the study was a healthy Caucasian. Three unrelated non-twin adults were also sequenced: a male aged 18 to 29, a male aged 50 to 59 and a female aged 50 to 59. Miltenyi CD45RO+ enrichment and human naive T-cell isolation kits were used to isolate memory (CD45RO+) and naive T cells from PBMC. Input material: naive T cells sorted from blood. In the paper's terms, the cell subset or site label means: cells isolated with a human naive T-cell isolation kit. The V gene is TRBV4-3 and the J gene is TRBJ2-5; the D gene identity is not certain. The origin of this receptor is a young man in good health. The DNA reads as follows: TGCGCCAGCAGCCAAGTCGCCGGGCTCCAAGAGACCCAGTACTTC. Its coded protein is CASSQVAGLQETQYF.